This T cell receptor (beta chain) originates from a study of lymphopenia after photon versus proton radiotherapy. Sequencing used immunoSEQ multiplex PCR; TCRdb keeps in-frame clones, though not all of them. This sample has under 30,000 clones, with roughly 90% found just once. This CDR3 is 12 amino acids long. Trimming cost V 7 bases and J 5 bases, with 9 bases left between them. CDR1 MNHNS and CDR2 SASEGT come from the germline V gene. Study-level findings and limits: Post-nadir TCR diversity decline inversely tracked overall survival among those who died. Oligoclonal CD8+ Temra expansion after nadir drove photon patients' diversity drop.

As for this clone: Its antigen is not known.

The sample consisted of peripheral blood, taken from a patient treated with photon-based radiotherapy. The rearrangement uses TRBV6-1 and TRBJ1-5, with no clear D. This receptor was taken from a woman in her fifties or sixties with cholangiocarcinoma. The CDR3 is CASTLGHQPQHF. Here the CDR3 DNA reads TGTGCCAGCACGTTAGGCCATCAGCCCCAGCATTTT.